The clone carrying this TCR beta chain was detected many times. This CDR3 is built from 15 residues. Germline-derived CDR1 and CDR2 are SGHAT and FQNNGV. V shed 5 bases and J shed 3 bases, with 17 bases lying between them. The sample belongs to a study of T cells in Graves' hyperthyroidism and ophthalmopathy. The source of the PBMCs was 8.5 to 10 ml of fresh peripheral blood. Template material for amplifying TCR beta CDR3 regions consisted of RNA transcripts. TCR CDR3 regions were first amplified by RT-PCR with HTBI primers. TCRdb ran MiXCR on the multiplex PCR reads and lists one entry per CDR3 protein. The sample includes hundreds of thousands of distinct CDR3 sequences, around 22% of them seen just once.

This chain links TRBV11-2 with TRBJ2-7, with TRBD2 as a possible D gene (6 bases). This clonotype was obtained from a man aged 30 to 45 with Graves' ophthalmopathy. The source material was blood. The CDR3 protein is CASSKITSSYYEQYF. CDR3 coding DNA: TGTGCCAGCAGCAAAATCACTAGCAGTTACTACGAGCAGTACTTC.